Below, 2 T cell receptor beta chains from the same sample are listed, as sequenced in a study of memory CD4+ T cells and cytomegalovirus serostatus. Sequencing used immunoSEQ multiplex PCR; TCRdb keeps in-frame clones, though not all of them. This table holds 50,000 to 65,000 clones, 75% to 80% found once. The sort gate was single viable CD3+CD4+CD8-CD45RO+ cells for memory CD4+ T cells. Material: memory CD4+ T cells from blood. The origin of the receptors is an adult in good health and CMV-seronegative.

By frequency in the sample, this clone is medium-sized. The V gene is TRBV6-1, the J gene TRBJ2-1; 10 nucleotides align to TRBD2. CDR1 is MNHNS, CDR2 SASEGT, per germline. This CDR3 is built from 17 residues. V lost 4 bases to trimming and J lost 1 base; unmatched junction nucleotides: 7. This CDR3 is CASSATSGVPSYNEQFF. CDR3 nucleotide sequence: TGTGCCAGCAGTGCAACTAGCGGGGTACCGTCCTACAATGAGCAGTTCTTC.

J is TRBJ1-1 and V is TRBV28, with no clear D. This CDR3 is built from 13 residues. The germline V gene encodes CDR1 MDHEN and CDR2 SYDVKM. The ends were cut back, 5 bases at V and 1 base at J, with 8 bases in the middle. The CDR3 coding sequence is TGTGCCAGCAGTCGTCCAACGAACACTGAAGCTTTCTTT. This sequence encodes CASSRPTNTEAFF.